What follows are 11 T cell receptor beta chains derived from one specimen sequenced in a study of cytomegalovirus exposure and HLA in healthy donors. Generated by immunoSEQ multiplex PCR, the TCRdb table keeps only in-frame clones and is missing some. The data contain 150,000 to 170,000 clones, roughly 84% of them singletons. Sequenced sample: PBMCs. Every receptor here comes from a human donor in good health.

CDR3 sequence reads: CASITLPGSANYGYTF. The CDR3, as DNA: TGTGCCAGCATCACACTCCCAGGGTCAGCTAACTATGGCTACACCTTC. This chain uses TRBV6-6 with TRBJ1-2, with D possibly matching TRBD1 (5 bases). This CDR3 is 16 amino acids long. Germline CDR1 reads MNHNY; CDR2 reads SVGAGI (reference sequence). Trimming left V 7 bases short and J 0 bases short, with 18 bases between.

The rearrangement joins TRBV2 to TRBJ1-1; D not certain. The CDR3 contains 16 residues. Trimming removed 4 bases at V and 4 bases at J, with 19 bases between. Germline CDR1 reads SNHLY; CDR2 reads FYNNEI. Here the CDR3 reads CASSVIGSGFGTEAFF. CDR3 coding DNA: TGTGCCAGCAGTGTAATAGGGTCGGGATTTGGCACTGAAGCTTTCTTT.

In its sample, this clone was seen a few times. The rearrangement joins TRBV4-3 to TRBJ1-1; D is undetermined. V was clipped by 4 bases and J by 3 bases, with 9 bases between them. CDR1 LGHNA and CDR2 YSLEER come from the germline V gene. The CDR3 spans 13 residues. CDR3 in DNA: TGCGCCAGCAGCCTCATACGGGACACTGAAGCTTTCTTT. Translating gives CASSLIRDTEAFF.

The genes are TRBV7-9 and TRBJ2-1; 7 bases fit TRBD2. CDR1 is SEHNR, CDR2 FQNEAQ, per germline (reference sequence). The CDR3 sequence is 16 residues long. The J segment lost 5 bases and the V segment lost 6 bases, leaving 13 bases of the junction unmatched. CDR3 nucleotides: TGTGCCAGCAGACCTCTGACTAGCAGAAACAACAATGAGCAGTTCTTC. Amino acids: CASRPLTSRNNNEQFF.

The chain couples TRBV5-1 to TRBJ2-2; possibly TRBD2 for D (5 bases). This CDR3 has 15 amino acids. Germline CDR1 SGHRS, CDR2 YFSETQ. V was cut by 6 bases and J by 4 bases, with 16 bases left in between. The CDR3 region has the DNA TGCGCCAGCAAATTTCTGGGAGCTAGCACCGGGGAGCTGTTTTTT. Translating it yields CASKFLGASTGELFF. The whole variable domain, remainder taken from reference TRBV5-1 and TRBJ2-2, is KAGVTQTPRYLIKTRGQQVTLSCSPISGHRSVSWYQQTPGQGLQFLFEYFSETQRNKGNFPGRFSGRQFSNSRSEMNVSTLELGDSALYLCASKFLGASTGELFFGEGSRLTVL.

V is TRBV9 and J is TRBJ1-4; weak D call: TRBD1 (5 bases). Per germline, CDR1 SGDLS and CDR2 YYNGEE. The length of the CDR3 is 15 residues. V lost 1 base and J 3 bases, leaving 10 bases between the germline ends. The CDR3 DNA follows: TGTGCCAGCAGCGTAACAGGTACTGCTAATGAAAAACTGTTTTTT. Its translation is CASSVTGTANEKLFF.

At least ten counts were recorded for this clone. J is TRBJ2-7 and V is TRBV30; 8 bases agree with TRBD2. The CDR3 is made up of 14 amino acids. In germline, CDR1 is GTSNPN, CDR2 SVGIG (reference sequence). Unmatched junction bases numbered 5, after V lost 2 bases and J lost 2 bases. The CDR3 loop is CAWSTGGFAYEQYF. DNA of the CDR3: TGTGCCTGGAGTACGGGGGGGTTCGCCTACGAGCAGTACTTC.

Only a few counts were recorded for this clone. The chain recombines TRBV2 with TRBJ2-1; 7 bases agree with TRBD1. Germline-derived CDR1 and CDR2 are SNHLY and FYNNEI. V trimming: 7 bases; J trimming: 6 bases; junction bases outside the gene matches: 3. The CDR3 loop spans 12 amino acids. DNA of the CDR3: TGTGCCAGCAATAAGGGGGCCAATGAGCAGTTCTTC. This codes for CASNKGANEQFF.

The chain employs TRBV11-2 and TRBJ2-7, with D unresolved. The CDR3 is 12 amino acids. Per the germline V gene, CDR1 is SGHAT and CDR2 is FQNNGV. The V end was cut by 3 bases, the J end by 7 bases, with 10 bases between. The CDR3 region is CASSFDRAEQYF. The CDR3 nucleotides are TGTGCCAGCAGCTTTGATAGAGCTGAGCAGTACTTC.

The CDR3 loop reads CASSREGGQRNEKLFF. The DNA for the CDR3 is TGCGCCAGCAGCCGGGAAGGGGGCCAGCGCAATGAAAAACTGTTTTTT. The V and J genes are TRBV4-1 and TRBJ1-4; 7 bases match TRBD1. V trimming: 4 bases; J trimming: 5 bases; junction bases outside the gene matches: 10. The CDR3 length is 16 residues. Germline values: CDR1 MGHRA, CDR2 YSYEKL.

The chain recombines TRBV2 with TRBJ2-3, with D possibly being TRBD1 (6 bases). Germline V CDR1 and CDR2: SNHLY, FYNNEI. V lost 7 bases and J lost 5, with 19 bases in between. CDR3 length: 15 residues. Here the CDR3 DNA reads TGTGCCAGCACTCCCCTGGCAGGGGTCGGAGATACGCAGTATTTT. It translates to CASTPLAGVGDTQYF.